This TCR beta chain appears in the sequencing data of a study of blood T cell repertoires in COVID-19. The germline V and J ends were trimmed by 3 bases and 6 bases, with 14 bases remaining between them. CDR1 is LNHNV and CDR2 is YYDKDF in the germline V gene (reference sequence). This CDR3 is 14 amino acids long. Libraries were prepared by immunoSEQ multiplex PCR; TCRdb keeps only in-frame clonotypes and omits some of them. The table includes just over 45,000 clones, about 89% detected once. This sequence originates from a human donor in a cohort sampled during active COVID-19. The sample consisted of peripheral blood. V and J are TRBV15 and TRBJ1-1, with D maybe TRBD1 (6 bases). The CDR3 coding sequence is TGTGCCACCAGCAGGGGCAGGGGAGGGTCTGAAGCTTTCTTT. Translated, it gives CATSRGRGGSEAFF.